This T cell receptor beta chain is drawn from a study of Ad26.COV2.S vaccination and SARS-CoV-2 variants. Measured with immunoSEQ multiplex PCR; TCRdb has only the in-frame clones, and not every one. This sample has some 330,000 clones, with 85% to 90% found just once. Remarks on this clone: Other DNA variants within this sample encode the same CDR3.

The treatment was: 15 to 20 received Ad26.COV2.S at low or high dose, single or two shots; about 5 received placebo; per-sample allocation not given. Specimen acquisition occurred on day 63 following the initial vaccine or placebo injection. The donor's status was that of an adult aged 18-55 years in Boston. Participants' vaccine, an Ad26 vector, delivered Wuhan-strain SARS-CoV-2 spike. Material: peripheral blood, obtained in a trial of Ad26.COV2.S vaccine versus placebo. This clonotype was sampled from a person between 18 and 60 years old who received the Ad26.COV2.S COVID-19 vaccine or a placebo.

CDR3 sequence (DNA): TGTGCCAGCTCACCAGGAGATACGCAGTATTTT. This encodes CASSPGDTQYF. The J gene is TRBJ2-3, the V gene TRBV18; no reliable D call. Germline lookup yields CDR1 KGHSH and CDR2 LQKENI. Deletions cut 2 bases from V and 5 bases from J, with 2 bases between. This CDR3 spans 11 amino acids.